This record covers a single TCR beta chain. Study processing details: Amplification of reference gene primers provided the estimated nucleated cell counts. The protocol was immunoSEQ multiplex PCR, while the TCRdb copy is restricted to in-frame clones and leaves out a portion. That table is the source of V, J and clone size, and D and trimming were worked out from the DNA. The sample holds 45,000 to 55,000 clones, just under 80% seen once. The data are from a study of blood T cell repertoires in COVID-19. At the level of the study: Researchers got acute and convalescent COVID-19 samples from the United States, Italy and Spain. Nucleic acid was either cDNA or gDNA, and it came from T cells, B-cell-depleted T cells, or PBMCs.

CDR3 size: 13 residues. Trimming pared 7 bases from V and 4 bases from J, leaving 12 bases between. Germline assignment: CDR1 SGHNT and CDR2 YENEEA. Sequencing input: peripheral blood. The sequence was obtained from a human donor with active or convalescent COVID-19. The donor label of this sample is uncertain. V is TRBV11-3 and J is TRBJ2-3; TRBD2 is a possible D gene (7 bases). The CDR3 DNA follows: TGTGCCAGCACGAGGGGGGGCGCAGATACGCAGTATTTT. Protein sequence: CASTRGGADTQYF.